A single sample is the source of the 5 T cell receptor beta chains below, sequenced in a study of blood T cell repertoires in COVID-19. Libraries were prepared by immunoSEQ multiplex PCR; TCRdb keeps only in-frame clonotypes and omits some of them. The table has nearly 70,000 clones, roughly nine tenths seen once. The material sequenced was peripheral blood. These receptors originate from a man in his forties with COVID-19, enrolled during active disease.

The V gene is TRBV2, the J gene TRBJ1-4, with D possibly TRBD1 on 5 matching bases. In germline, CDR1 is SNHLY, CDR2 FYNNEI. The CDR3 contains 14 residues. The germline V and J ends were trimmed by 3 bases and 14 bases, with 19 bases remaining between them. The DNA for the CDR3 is TGTGCCAGCAGTGAGGTTGTGTCGCCCAGGGTTCTGTTTTTT. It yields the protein CASSEVVSPRVLFF.

The CDR3 DNA reads TGTGCCAGTGAGCCGGGACTTTCGGGCGCCGGTACGCAGTATTTT. It encodes CASEPGLSGAGTQYF. The J gene is TRBJ2-3, the V gene TRBV9, with D possibly being TRBD2 (6 bases). Per the germline V gene, CDR1 is SGDLS and CDR2 is YYNGEE. This CDR3 is 15 amino acids long. V was pared by 8 bases and J by 8 bases, with 24 bases between.

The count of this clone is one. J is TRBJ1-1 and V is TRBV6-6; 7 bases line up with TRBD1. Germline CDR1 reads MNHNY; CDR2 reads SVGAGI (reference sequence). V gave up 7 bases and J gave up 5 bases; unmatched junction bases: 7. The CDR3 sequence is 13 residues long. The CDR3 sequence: CASKTTGDTEAFF. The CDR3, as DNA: TGTGCCAGCAAGACCACAGGGGATACTGAAGCTTTCTTT.

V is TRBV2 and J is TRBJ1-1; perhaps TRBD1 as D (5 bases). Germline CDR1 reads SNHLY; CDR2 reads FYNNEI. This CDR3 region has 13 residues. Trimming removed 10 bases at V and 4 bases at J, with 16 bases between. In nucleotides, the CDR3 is TGTGCCACTGCGCCTGGGCAGGGCACTGAAGCTTTCTTT. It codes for CATAPGQGTEAFF.

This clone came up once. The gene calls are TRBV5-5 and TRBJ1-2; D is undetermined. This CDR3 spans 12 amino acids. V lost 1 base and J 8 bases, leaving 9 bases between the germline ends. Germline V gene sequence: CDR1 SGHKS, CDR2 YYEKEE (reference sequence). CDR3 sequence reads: CASSLISGGYTF. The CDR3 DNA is TGTGCCAGCAGCTTGATATCGGGAGGCTACACCTTC. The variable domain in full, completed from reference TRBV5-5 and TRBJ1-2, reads DAGVTQSPTHLIKTRGQQVTLRCSPISGHKSVSWYQQVLGQGPQFIFQYYEKEERGRGNFPDRFSARQFPNYSSELNVNALLLGDSALYLCASSLISGGYTFGSGTRLTVV.